The following is a T cell receptor (beta chain) sequence with its context. This clonotype was found a few times. No antigen is known for it. No base quality values were provided; no much bigger clone lies one nucleotide off. Its CDR3 holds 15 amino acids, cysteine through phenylalanine. Just CDR3 DNA is preserved here, 45 bases in frame from base 1. After removal of 6 bases from V and 4 bases from J, the junction retains 7 bases not matched to a gene. The CDR1 and CDR2 encoded by the germline V gene (reference sequence) are DFQATT and SNEGSKA. The data were taken from a study of T cell repertoires in cytomegalovirus infection (dated by TCRdb to the late 2010s). About the investigation overall: Because public TCR beta signatures pointed to carriage of CMV infection together with the matching HLA type, the HLA type of each donor mattered for the analysis.

Sequencing relied on an Illumina HiSeq 1500. TCRdb reanalyzed the raw reads on its own, using fastp at Q25 for trimming and MiXCR for clone calling, and kept in-frame beta chains. Every CDR3 protein is listed once, alongside the most common genes and DNA of its rows. The sample table records about 260,000 distinct CDR3 sequences; about an eighth of these occur just once. Around 9% of the sample is held by the ten biggest clonotypes. Results and caveats for the whole study, not just this receptor: The ex vivo response was dominated by HLA-C-restricted CMV-specific TCR beta clonotypes, and the single most frequent clonotype in two of eight donors was supplied by these HLA-C-restricted clonotypes. Carriers of CMV infection plus the relevant HLA type were discriminated by the cumulative frequency of public TCR beta family members in the study cohort and in an independent roughly 400-donor cohort.

The rearranged segments are TRBV20-1 and TRBJ2-3; 13 central nucleotides agree with TRBD2. Sequencing used PBMCs. This TCR derives from a human donor in good health (CMV status not recorded). Some clones in this sample may be carry-over from other donors' samples. CDR3 sequence: CSAATSGGAADTQYF. The nucleotide sequence reads TGCAGTGCAGCTACTAGCGGGGGGGCCGCAGATACGCAGTATTTT.